The following is a T cell receptor beta chain sequence with its context. The target antigen is unknown. The sample is drawn from a study of shared clonotypes between healthy human individuals. Clones were read by immunoSEQ multiplex PCR, and TCRdb kept only the in-frame ones, dropping some. The sample has some 2 million clones, around 96% seen once. Naive CD8 cells lacked CD45RO, underwent positive selection for CCR7 and left out terminally differentiated effector memory CD45RA+ cells. General study points: Represented genetic and exposure-history diversity was restricted by having few donors.

The receptor comes from a young man in good health. The sample was naive CD8+ T cells sorted from blood.

The CDR3 sequence is CASSVLAVGSGNTIYF. CDR3 nucleotide sequence: TGTGCCAGCAGCGTATTGGCCGTTGGATCTGGAAACACCATATATTTT. V usage is TRBV9 and J usage is TRBJ1-3; no clear D. Deletions cut 1 base from V and 1 base from J, with 12 bases between. This CDR3 comprises 16 residues. Germline lookup yields CDR1 SGDLS and CDR2 YYNGEE.